Given below is one TCR beta chain in context. Its matching antigen is unknown. This entry comes from a study of somatic mutations in cytotoxic T cells in rheumatoid arthritis. Study-level background: Flow cytometry sorted some V beta antibody-stained T-cell populations to nearly 100% purity, V beta1+ cells among them being sequenced for TCRB.

Sequenced by immunoSEQ multiplex PCR; TCRdb stores in-frame clones only, minus some. The repertoire has about 18,000 clones, more than 60% of them found once; the top ten carry 21%. The J segment lost 5 bases and the V segment lost 5 bases, leaving 7 bases of the junction unmatched. Germline V gives CDR1 SGHVS, CDR2 FQNEAQ. The CDR3 spans 16 residues. Study findings and constraints: Age was associated with higher CD8+ clonality in rheumatoid arthritis patients, not in healthy controls. Measurement of CD8+ T-cell clonality revealed no significant difference between rheumatoid arthritis patients and age-matched healthy controls.

This TCR was recovered from an older woman in good health. Sequencing was done on a sample of CD8+ T cells sorted from blood. The V gene is TRBV7-8, the J gene TRBJ2-1; 12 bases match TRBD2. The CDR3: CASSGRLAGADNEQFF. In DNA, the CDR3 is TGTGCCAGCAGCGGCAGACTAGCGGGAGCAGACAATGAGCAGTTCTTC.